A single sample is the source of the 8 T cell receptor beta chains below, sequenced in a study of chemoradiotherapy in HPV16-positive cancers. Generated by immunoSEQ multiplex PCR, the TCRdb table keeps only in-frame clones and is missing some. The data show fewer than 1,400 clones, 84% seen once. The sample was tumor tissue, taken from a patient who underwent chemoradiotherapy. These receptors all stem from a human donor with HPV-associated anogenital cancer.

The genes are TRBV5-1 and TRBJ1-3; 9 nucleotides align to TRBD1. The V and J ends lost 3 bases and 0 bases, in that order; junction bases with no gene match: 1. CDR1 SGHRS and CDR2 YFSETQ come from the germline V gene. The CDR3 is 15 amino acids. CDR3 bases: TGCGCCAGCAGCTCACAGGGGGCCTCTGGAAACACCATATATTTT. Protein: CASSSQGASGNTIYF.

This clone showed up just once. The chain is built from TRBV12-5 and TRBJ2-3, with D hard to call. From germline, CDR1 is LGHNT and CDR2 FRNRAP. The CDR3 runs to 16 residues. Trimming cost V 0 bases and J 4 bases, with 14 bases left between them. The CDR3 reads CASGLVRGQFPDTQYF. CDR3 in DNA: TGTGCTAGTGGTTTGGTACGTGGCCAGTTCCCAGATACGCAGTATTTT.

The chain links TRBV2 to TRBJ1-2; 11 nucleotides agree with TRBD1. The CDR3 spans 14 residues. Germline V gene lookup returns CDR1 SNHLY and CDR2 FYNNEI. The V gene end was trimmed by 4 bases and the J gene end by 7 bases; junction bases not matched to a gene: 5. The CDR3 bases are TGTGCCAGCAGTGCTTCCGGGACAGGGGGTGGCTACACCTTC. It encodes CASSASGTGGGYTF.

V and J are TRBV28 and TRBJ2-3; 10 bases align to TRBD2. Looked up from germline, CDR1 is MDHEN and CDR2 is SYDVKM. V lost 5 bases and J lost 4; bases outside the gene matches: 9. There are 16 residues in the CDR3. The chain's CDR3 is CASSPNIAGGSDTQYF. In DNA, the CDR3 is TGTGCCAGCAGTCCAAACATAGCGGGGGGATCAGATACGCAGTATTTT.

The rearrangement joins TRBV10-3 to TRBJ1-1; 9 nucleotides line up with TRBD1. The CDR3 covers 14 residues. Losses at the gene ends were 4 bases for V and 4 bases for J; bases not matched to a gene: 4. CDR1 and CDR2 from the germline V gene are ENHRY and SYGVKD. The DNA of the CDR3 is TGTGCCATCAGTGGGGGGGACAGGGTCACTGAAGCTTTCTTT. This sequence encodes CAISGGDRVTEAFF.

The chain uses TRBV5-1 and TRBJ1-5; D gene uncertain. Trimming left V 0 bases short and J 0 bases short, with 7 bases between. The CDR3 extends over 15 amino acids. In germline, CDR1 is SGHRS, CDR2 YFSETQ. CDR3 nucleotides: TGCGCCAGCAGCTTGGCTCCGGGTAGCAATCAGCCCCAGCATTTT. Protein product: CASSLAPGSNQPQHF.

V is TRBV25-1 and J is TRBJ1-5; 8 bases match TRBD1. V shed 4 bases, J shed 7 bases, and the junction held 6 bases outside the gene matches. CDR3 size: 14 residues. Germline V CDR1 and CDR2: MGHDK, SYGVNS. The chain's CDR3 is CASSAQGERQPQHF. CDR3 nucleotide sequence: TGTGCCAGCAGTGCACAGGGGGAACGGCAGCCCCAGCATTTT. Full variable domain (remainder filled in from reference TRBV25-1 and TRBJ1-5): EADIYQTPRYLVIGTGKKITLECSQTMGHDKMYWYQQDPGMELHLIHYSYGVNSTEKGDLSSESTVSRIRTEHFPLTLESARPSHTSQYLCASSAQGERQPQHFGDGTRLSIL.

The chain couples TRBV5-1 to TRBJ1-3; no clear D. This CDR3 has 14 amino acids. V dropped 4 bases and J dropped 4 bases, with 12 bases sitting between them. Germline assignment: CDR1 SGHRS and CDR2 YFSETQ. CDR3 sequence: CASSIQTGGNTIYF. CDR3 coding DNA: TGCGCCAGCAGCATACAAACCGGGGGAAACACCATATATTTT.